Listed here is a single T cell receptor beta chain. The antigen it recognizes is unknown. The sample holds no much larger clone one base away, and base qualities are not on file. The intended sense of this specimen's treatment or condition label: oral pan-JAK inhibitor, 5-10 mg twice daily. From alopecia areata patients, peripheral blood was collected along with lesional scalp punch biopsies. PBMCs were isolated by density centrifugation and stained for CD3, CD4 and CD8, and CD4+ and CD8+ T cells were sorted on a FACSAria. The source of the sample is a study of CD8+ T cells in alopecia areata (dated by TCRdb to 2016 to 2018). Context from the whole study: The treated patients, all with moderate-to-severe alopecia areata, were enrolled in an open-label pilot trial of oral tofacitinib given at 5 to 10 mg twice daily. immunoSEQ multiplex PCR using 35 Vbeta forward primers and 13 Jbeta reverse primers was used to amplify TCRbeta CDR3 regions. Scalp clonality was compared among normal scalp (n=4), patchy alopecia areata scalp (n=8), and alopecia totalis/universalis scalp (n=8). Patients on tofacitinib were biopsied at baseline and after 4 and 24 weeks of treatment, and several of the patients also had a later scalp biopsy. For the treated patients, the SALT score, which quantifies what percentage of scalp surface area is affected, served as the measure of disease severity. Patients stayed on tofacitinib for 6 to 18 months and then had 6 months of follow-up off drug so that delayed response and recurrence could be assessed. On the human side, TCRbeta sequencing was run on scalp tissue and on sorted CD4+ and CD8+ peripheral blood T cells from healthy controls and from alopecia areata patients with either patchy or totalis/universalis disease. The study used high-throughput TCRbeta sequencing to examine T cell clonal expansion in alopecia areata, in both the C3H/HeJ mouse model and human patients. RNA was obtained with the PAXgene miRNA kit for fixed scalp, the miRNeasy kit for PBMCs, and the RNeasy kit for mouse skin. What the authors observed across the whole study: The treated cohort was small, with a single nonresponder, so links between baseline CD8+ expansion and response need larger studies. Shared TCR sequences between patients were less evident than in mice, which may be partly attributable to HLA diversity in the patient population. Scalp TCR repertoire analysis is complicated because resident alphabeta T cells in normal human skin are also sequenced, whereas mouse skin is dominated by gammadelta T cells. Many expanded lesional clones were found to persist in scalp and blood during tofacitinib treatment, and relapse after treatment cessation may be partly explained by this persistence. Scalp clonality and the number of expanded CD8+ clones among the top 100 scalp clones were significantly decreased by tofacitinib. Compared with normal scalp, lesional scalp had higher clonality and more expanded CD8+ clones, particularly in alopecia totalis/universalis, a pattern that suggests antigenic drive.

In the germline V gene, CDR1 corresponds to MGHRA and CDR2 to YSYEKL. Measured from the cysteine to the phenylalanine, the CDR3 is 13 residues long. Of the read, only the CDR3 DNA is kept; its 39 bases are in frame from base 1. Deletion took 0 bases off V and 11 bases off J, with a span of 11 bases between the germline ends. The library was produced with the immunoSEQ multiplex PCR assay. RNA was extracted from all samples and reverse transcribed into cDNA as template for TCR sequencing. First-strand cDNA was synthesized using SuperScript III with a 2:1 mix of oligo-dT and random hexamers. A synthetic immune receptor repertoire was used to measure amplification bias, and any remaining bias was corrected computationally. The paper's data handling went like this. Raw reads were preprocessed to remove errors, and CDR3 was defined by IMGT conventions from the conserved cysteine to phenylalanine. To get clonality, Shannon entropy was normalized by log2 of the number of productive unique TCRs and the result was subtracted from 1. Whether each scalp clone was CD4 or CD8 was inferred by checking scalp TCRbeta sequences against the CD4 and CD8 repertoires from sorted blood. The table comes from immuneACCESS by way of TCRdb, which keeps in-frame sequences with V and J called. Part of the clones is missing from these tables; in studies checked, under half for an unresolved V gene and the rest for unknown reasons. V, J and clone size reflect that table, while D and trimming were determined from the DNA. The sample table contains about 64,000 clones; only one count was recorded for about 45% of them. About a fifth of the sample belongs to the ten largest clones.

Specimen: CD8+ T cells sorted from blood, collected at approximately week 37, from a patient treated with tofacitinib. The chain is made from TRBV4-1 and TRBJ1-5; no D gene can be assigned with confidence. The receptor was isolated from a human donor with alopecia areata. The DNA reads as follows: TGCGCCAGCAGCCAAGATACCGGGTTCTCCCAGCATTTT. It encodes CASSQDTGFSQHF.